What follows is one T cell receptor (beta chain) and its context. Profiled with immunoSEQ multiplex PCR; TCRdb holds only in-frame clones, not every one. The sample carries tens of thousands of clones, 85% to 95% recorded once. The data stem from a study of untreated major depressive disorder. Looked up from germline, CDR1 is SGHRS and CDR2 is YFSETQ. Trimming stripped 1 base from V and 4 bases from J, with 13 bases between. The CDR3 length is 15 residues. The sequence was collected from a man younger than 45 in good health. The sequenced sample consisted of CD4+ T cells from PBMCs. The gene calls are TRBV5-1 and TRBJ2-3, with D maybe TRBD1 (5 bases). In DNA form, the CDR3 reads TGCGCCAGCAGCTTGCAGGGTAGGGGCCCAGATACGCAGTATTTT. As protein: CASSLQGRGPDTQYF.